This TCR beta chain was retrieved from a study of T cell responses to AZD1222 COVID-19 vaccine. Study-wide context: Samples with a second dose at about 4 or about 12 weeks were pooled together. Regarding the study as a whole: It was only after the peak T cell response that any repertoires were sampled. Close to half of all spike-specific TCRs reportedly target regions of the variants that are unmutated. Mostly white British, mostly female donors; authors suggested clonal diversity may be underestimated.

Germline V CDR1 and CDR2: SGHDT, YYEEEE. V dropped 4 bases and J dropped 7; count of bases not matched to a gene: 12. This CDR3 has 16 amino acids. Repertoires were generated with immunoSEQ multiplex PCR, while TCRdb's copy carries only in-frame clones and drops some. The sample includes roughly 100,000 clones, roughly 90% of them seen just once. The sample holds a few counts of this clone. Its specificity is not known. The receptor was derived from an adult in good health. The sequencing here drew on peripheral blood, taken on day 0 of AZD1222 vaccination. The chain is built from TRBV5-6 and TRBJ2-2; 8 nucleotides match TRBD2. The CDR3 loop is CASSRGRQGFGGELFF. The CDR3, as DNA: TGTGCCAGCAGCCGCGGGAGGCAGGGCTTTGGCGGGGAGCTGTTTTTT.